This T cell receptor beta chain was recorded in a study of T cells in Graves' hyperthyroidism and ophthalmopathy. Overall study findings and caveats: Before onset, ophthalmopathy was predicted by the model a median roughly 6.8 months earlier.

TCR beta CDR3 regions were amplified from RNA. The HTBI primer set was used in a first-round RT-PCR of the TCR CDR3. From the multiplex PCR reads, TCRdb called clonotypes with MiXCR, one entry per CDR3 protein. The table has a few hundred thousand distinct CDR3 sequences, around 18% seen once. On this clonotype: Its matching antigen is unknown.

In germline, CDR1 is SQVTM, CDR2 ANQGSEA. The V and J ends lost 7 bases and 1 base respectively, with 13 bases between them. The CDR3 has 13 amino acids. Sequenced material: blood. The source of this sequence is a man between 18 and 29 years old with Graves' ophthalmopathy. The rearrangement links TRBV29-1 to TRBJ1-1; D is perhaps TRBD1 (5 bases). The CDR3 DNA reads as TGCAGCGCTGTACAGGTTGCGAACACTGAAGCTTTCTTT. The encoded protein is CSAVQVANTEAFF. Together with reference TRBV29-1 and TRBJ1-1, the CDR3 gives the full variable domain: SAVISQKPSRDICQRGTSLTIQCQVDSQVTMMFWYRQQPGQSLTLIATANQGSEATYESGFVIDKFPISRPNLTFSTLTVSNMSPEDSSIYLCSAVQVANTEAFFGQGTRLTVV.